This T cell receptor beta chain is drawn from a study of blood T cell repertoires in COVID-19 (dated by TCRdb to 2019 to 2021). At the level of the whole study: The collaborator samples originated in the United States, Italy and Spain and spanned the acute and convalescent phases of COVID-19. The prospective study material was composed of cDNA or gDNA derived from T cells, B-cell-depleted T cells, or PBMCs. Deeply sampled blood TCRbeta repertoires from subjects exposed to, actively infected with, or recovered from COVID-19 were included in the dataset. The repertoires were made available in a free public database intended to serve as a resource for research on the immune response to SARS-CoV-2. Samples came from the ongoing ImmuneRACE study (first 160 participants) plus 1,254 subjects from 6 global collaborators. Nearly every sample came with metadata listing a de-identified subject ID, COVID-19 status, age in years and sex. HLA class I and class II types, where available, came from metadata supplied by the sample provider rather than from assay-based typing. Overall study outcomes, separate from this receptor: Clinical and demographic metadata were provided uncurated, with the amount varying by source and participant.

The CDR3 has 15 amino acids, counting the end cysteine and phenylalanine. CDR3 DNA only is kept here, 45 bases in frame from base 1. CDR1 and CDR2 are drawn from the germline V gene (reference sequence): LNHNV, YYDKDF. The germline ends are 15 bases apart after V is trimmed by 3 bases and J by 4 bases. Collaborating institutions collected whole blood in K2EDTA tubes following their own protocols. Collaborator samples were shipped for TCRbeta analysis as frozen whole blood, isolated PBMCs, or DNA extracted from either sample type. As regards this clone: Its antigen is unknown. Base-call qualities are not available, and no considerably larger clone is one nucleotide away.

The immunoSEQ Assay, a bias-controlled multiplex PCR, was used to amplify TCRbeta CDR3 regions from genomic DNA. Per the original workflow: Within the assay, amplification of reference gene primers was used to estimate how many nucleated cells each sample contained. To quantify the absolute abundance of each unique TCRbeta CDR3 rearrangement, sequence reads were collapsed and filtered. Productive Simpson clonality was computed per sample as the square root of Simpson's diversity index over productive rearrangements. This immuneACCESS table, as held by TCRdb, lists in-frame sequences with V and J called but not all clones. Of the missing ones, under half trace to an unresolved V gene in checked studies; the others have no known cause. That table furnishes V, J and clone size, whereas the DNA furnished D and trimming. This sample lists around 40,000 clones; about nine tenths were detected once. More than 20% of the sample is in the top ten clones.

Sequenced input: peripheral blood. The TCR comes from a man aged 45 to 65 with active or convalescent COVID-19. Recombination linked TRBV15 to TRBJ1-2; no D gene is confidently identified. For the CDR3, the sequence is CATSRGLGGSYGYTF. The bases are TGTGCCACCAGCAGGGGCCTGGGAGGGTCCTATGGCTACACCTTC.